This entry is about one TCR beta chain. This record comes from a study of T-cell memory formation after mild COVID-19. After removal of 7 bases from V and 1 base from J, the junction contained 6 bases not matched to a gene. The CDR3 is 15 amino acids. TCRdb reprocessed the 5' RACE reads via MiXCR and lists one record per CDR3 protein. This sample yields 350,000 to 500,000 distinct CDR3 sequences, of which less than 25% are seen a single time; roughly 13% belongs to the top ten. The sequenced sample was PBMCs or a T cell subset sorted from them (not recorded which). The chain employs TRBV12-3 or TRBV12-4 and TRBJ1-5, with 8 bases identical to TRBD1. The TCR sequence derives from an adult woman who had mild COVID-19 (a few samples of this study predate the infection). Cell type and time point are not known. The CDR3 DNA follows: TGTGCCAGCAACCCGACAGGGGAGAGCAATCAGCCCCAGCATTTT. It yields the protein CASNPTGESNQPQHF.